This T cell receptor beta chain is from a study of T cell repertoires in cytomegalovirus infection. Study-level information: Public TCR beta signatures were indicative of both CMV infection and a matching HLA type. Findings and limits, study-wide: Public TCR beta family frequency separated CMV-and-HLA carriers, including in an independent cohort. Within the response measured ex vivo, HLA-C-restricted CMV-specific TCR beta clonotypes were dominant.

TCRdb processed the reads anew with MiXCR; each CDR3 protein has one entry. The sample consists of more than 150,000 distinct CDR3 sequences, approximately 17% of them appearing once. A word on this clonotype: No antigen is known for it.

The source of this sequence is a human donor in good health (CMV status not recorded). Some clones in this sample may be carry-over from other donors' samples. Input material: CD8+ T cells from PBMCs.

CDR3 sequence (DNA): TGTGCCAGCAGTCCCCAGGTAGTCGCCTACAATGAGCAGTTCTTC. Translating gives CASSPQVVAYNEQFF. The rearrangement joins TRBV6-8 to TRBJ2-1; no reliable D call. Looked up from germline, CDR1 is MNHGY and CDR2 is SAAAGT. CDR3 size: 15 residues. Trimming removed 5 bases from V and 2 bases from J, with 13 bases in between.